The clone carrying this T cell receptor beta chain showed up many times. The data derive from a study of early T cells in non-severe SARS-CoV-2 infection. Overall study context: The authors sequenced bulk RNA from unsorted whole blood, leaving chains unpaired.

TCRdb recomputed calls from the 5' RACE reads with MiXCR, one row per CDR3 protein. The sample consists of 45,000 to 50,000 distinct CDR3 sequences, around 6.9% of them appearing once. This CDR3 region has 14 residues. Germline V lookup: CDR1 LNHDA, CDR2 SQIVND (reference sequence). Deletions cut 8 bases from V and 3 bases from J, with 14 bases between. This clonotype originated in an adult who was a healthcare worker with PCR-confirmed SARS-CoV-2 infection or an uninfected control (not recorded which). The V gene is TRBV19, the J gene TRBJ1-5; D gene ambiguous. Source: whole blood, taken at baseline. The CDR3 nucleotides read TGTGCCAGTGGGGTTGAAGTACCCAATCAGCCCCAGCATTTT. Its protein is CASGVEVPNQPQHF.